The 7 T cell receptor beta chains below all came from one sample that was sequenced in a study of human T cells and chemical hapten exposure. Time point: patch test 3, about 24 weeks after DPC sensitization. Treatment reported: therapeutic diphenylcyclopropenone sensitization with weekly scalp DPC. MiXCR, run by TCRdb on the RACE reads, gives a single entry per CDR3 protein. The data contain tens of thousands of distinct CDR3 sequences, 9.9% of them singletons. The sample in question was whole blood, obtained in connection with sensitization to the hapten diphenylcyclopropenone (DPC). Every receptor here comes from a woman aged 40 to 50 with alopecia areata. Some clones in this sample may be carry-over from other donors' samples.

The V and J genes are TRBV5-1 and TRBJ1-3; D uncertain. The CDR3 covers 13 residues. Germline V CDR1 and CDR2: SGHRS, YFSETQ. Deletions cut 1 base from V and 4 bases from J, with 6 bases between. The CDR3 sequence: CASSLIPGNTIYF. As DNA, the CDR3 is TGCGCCAGCAGCTTGATTCCGGGAAACACCATATATTTT. Filled out from reference TRBV5-1 and TRBJ1-3, the complete variable domain reads KAGVTQTPRYLIKTRGQQVTLSCSPISGHRSVSWYQQTPGQGLQFLFEYFSETQRNKGNFPGRFSGRQFSNSRSEMNVSTLELGDSALYLCASSLIPGNTIYFGEGSWLTVV.

V usage is TRBV27 and J usage is TRBJ2-7; D is ambiguous. This CDR3 is built from 13 residues. V lost 3 bases and J 3 bases, leaving 9 bases between the germline ends. Germline CDR1 is MNHEY and CDR2 is SMNVEV (reference sequence). The CDR3 loop reads CASSFSPGYEQYF. In DNA form, the CDR3 reads TGTGCCAGCAGTTTTTCCCCAGGCTACGAGCAGTACTTC.

At least ten counts were recorded for this clonotype. This chain links TRBV24-1 with TRBJ2-2; TRBD1 or TRBD2 may be the D gene (5 bases each). This CDR3 has 14 amino acids. From germline, CDR1 is KGHDR and CDR2 SFDVKD. V lost 12 bases and J lost 4, with 17 bases in between. This CDR3 is CASVRGVRTGELFF. CDR3 in DNA: TGTGCCTCCGTCCGAGGGGTGCGCACCGGGGAGCTGTTTTTT.

This clonotype was counted many times. The genes are TRBV5-6 and TRBJ2-3; maybe TRBD2 (5 bases). V was trimmed by 4 bases and J by 2 bases, leaving 8 bases between them. The CDR3 totals 13 residues. Germline V gives CDR1 SGHDT, CDR2 YYEEEE. CDR3 nucleotides: TGTGCCAGCAGCGAGGGAGACACAGATACGCAGTATTTT. Protein: CASSEGDTDTQYF. Looking up the rest from reference TRBV5-6 and TRBJ2-3 gives the full variable domain: DAGVTQSPTHLIKTRGQQVTLRCSPKSGHDTVSWYQQALGQGPQFIFQYYEEEERQRGNFPDRFSGHQFPNYSSELNVNALLLGDSALYLCASSEGDTDTQYFGPGTRLTVL.

In this sample, this clonotype turned up many times. J is TRBJ2-7 and V is TRBV21-1; TRBD1 is the table's D call and was not checked against the DNA. TRBV21-1 counts as a pseudogene. The CDR3 length is 15 residues. CDR3 protein: CASSKGQGTAYEQYF. The CDR3 coding sequence is TGTGCCAGCAGCAAAGGACAGGGGACGGCCTACGAGCAGTACTTC.

This clonotype occurred many times. The genes are TRBV20-1 and TRBJ2-3; D unclear. The germline gives CDR1 DFQATT, CDR2 SNEGSKA (reference sequence). The CDR3 is made up of 14 amino acids. Trimming cost V 6 bases and J 6 bases, with 19 bases left between them. The CDR3 nucleotides read TGCAGTGCCCCCCCACCTAGTGGGTGGGATACGCAGTATTTT. Translating gives CSAPPPSGWDTQYF.

This clonotype has at least ten counts. The V gene is TRBV6-6, the J gene TRBJ2-1; D is possibly TRBD1 (6 bases). The germline V gene has CDR1 MNHNY and CDR2 SVGAGI (reference sequence). Trimming removed 6 bases from V and 0 bases from J, with 18 bases in between. This CDR3 is 17 amino acids long. CDR3 nucleotides: TGTGCCAGCAGGGACGCTCGGGGCAGGGGCTCCTACAATGAGCAGTTCTTC. This gives the protein CASRDARGRGSYNEQFF.